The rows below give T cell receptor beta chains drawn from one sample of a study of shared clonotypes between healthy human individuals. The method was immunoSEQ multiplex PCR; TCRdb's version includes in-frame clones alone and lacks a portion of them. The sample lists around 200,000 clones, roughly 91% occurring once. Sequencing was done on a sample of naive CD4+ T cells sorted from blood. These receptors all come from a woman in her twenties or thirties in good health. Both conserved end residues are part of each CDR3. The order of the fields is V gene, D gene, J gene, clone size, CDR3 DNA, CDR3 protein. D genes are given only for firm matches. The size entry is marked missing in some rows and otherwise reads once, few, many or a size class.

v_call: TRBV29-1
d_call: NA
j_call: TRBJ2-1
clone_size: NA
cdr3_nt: TGCAGCGTTGAAGACCCCCGGGGTTCCTACAATGAGCAGTTCTTC
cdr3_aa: CSVEDPRGSYNEQFF

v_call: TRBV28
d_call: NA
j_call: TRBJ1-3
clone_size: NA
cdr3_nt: TGTGCTAGCGTTCGATCGGGGGCTGGAAACACCATATATTTT
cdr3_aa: CASVRSGAGNTIYF

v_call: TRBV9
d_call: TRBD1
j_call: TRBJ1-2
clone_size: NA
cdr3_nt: TGTGCCAGCAGCGCCGGAGGACAGGGATCGGCATATGGCTACACCTTC
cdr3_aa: CASSAGGQGSAYGYTF

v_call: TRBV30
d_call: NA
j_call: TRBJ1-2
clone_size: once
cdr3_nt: TGTGCCTGGAGACTTAGTGGGTCGAGGGGCTACACCTTC
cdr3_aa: CAWRLSGSRGYTF

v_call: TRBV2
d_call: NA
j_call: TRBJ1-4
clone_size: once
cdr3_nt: TGTGCCAGCAGTATCAATCCGGGACCCCTTAATGAAAAACTGTTTTTT
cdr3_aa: CASSINPGPLNEKLFF

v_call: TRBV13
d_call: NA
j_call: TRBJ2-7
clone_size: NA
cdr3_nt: TGTGCCAGCAGCTTAGGGGCCTCAGGGGCCTACGAGCAGTACTTC
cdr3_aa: CASSLGASGAYEQYF

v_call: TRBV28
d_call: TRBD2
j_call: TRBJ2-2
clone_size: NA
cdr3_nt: TGTGCCAGCAGATTTAGCGGGAGGGGAGGGAACACCGGGGAGCTGTTTTTT
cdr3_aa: CASRFSGRGGNTGELFF

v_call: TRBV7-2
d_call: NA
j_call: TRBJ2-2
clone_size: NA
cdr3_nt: TGTGCCAGCAGCGCCACTAGATCCGGGGAGCTGTTTTTT
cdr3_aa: CASSATRSGELFF

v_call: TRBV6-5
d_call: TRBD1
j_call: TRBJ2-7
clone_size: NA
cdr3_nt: TGTGCCAGCAGCTTACAGGACAGGGGGCTCGAGCAGTACTTC
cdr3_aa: CASSLQDRGLEQYF

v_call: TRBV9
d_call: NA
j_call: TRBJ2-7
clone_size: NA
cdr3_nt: TGTGCCAGCAGCCCCCGAGCTGGCAGCTCCTACGAGCAGTACTTC
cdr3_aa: CASSPRAGSSYEQYF

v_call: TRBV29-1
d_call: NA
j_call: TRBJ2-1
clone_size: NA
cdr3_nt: TGCAGCGTTGAAGATCGAGGGCTAGCACCACACAATGAGCAGTTCTTC
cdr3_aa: CSVEDRGLAPHNEQFF

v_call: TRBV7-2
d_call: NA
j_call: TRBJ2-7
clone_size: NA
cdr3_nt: TGTGCCAGCAGCTTCCAGGGCACCTACGAGCAGTACTTC
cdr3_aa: CASSFQGTYEQYF

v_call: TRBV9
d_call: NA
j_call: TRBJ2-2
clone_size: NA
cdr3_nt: TGTGCCAGCAGCGTAGGAGGCGAGAACACCGGGGAGCTGTTTTTT
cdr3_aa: CASSVGGENTGELFF

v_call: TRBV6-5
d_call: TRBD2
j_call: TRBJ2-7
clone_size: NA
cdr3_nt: TGTGCCAGCAGTTACGGGGGGGAAGCCTACGAGCAGTACTTC
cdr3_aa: CASSYGGEAYEQYF

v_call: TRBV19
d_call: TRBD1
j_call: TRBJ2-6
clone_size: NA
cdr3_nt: TGTGCCAGTAGTATGGCCCGGACAGGGGGGCCTGGGGCCAACGTCCTGACTTTC
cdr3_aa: CASSMARTGGPGANVLTF

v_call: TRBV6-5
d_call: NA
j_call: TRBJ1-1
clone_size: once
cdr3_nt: TGTGCCAGCAGTTACGACACCCTGAACACTGAAGCTTTCTTT
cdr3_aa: CASSYDTLNTEAFF

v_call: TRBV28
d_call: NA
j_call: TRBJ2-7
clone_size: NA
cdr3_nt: TGTGCCAGCAGTTCCCCGGGAGTAAGCTACGAGCAGTACTTC
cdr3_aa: CASSSPGVSYEQYF

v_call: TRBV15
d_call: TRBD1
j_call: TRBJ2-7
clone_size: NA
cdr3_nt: TGTGCCACCAGCCCCGGGACAGGGGGCTCCTACGAGCAGTACTTC
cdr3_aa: CATSPGTGGSYEQYF

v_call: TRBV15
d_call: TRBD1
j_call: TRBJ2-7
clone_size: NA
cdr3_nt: TGTGCCACCAGCAGAGTTAGGACAGGTCTACACGAGCAGTACTTC
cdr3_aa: CATSRVRTGLHEQYF

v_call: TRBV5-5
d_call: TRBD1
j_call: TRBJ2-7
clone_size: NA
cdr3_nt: TGTGCCAGCAGCTTTGGAGACAGGGCCCCCTACGAGCAGTACTTC
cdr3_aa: CASSFGDRAPYEQYF

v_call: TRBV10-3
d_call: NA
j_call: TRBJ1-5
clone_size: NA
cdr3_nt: TGTGCCATCGTCAATAGCAATCAGCCCCAGCATTTT
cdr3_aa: CAIVNSNQPQHF

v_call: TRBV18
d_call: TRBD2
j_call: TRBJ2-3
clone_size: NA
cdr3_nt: TGTGCCAGCTCACATAGCGGGAGGCACACAGATACGCAGTATTTT
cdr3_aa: CASSHSGRHTDTQYF

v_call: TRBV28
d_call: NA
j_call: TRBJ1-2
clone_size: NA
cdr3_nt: TGTGCCAGCAGTTTTTCGTGGGACTATGGCTACACCTTC
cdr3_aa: CASSFSWDYGYTF

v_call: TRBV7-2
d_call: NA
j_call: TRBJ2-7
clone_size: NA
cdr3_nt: TGTGCCAGCAGCTTAGATGGTAGCAGATACGAGCAGTACTTC
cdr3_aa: CASSLDGSRYEQYF

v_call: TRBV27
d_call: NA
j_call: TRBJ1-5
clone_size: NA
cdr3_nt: TGTGCCAGCAGTTTACAGGGCTATAGCAATCAGCCCCAGCATTTT
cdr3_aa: CASSLQGYSNQPQHF